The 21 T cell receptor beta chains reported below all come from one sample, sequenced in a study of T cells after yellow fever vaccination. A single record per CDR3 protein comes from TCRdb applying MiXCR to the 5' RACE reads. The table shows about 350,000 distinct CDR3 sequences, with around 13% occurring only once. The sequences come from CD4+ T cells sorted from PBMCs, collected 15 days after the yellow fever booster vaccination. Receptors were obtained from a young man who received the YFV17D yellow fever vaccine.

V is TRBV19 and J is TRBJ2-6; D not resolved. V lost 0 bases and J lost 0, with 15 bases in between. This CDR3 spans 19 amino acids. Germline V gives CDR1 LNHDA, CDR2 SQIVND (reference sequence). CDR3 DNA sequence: TGTGCCAGTAGTATAGAGAAGGGCAGAGCCTTCTCTGGGGCCAACGTCCTGACTTTC. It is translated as CASSIEKGRAFSGANVLTF.

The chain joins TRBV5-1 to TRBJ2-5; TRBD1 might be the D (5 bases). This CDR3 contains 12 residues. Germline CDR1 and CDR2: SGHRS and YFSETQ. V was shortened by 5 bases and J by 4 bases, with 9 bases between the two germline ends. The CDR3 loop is CASSEQGETQYF. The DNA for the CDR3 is TGCGCCAGCAGTGAGCAGGGAGAGACCCAGTACTTC.

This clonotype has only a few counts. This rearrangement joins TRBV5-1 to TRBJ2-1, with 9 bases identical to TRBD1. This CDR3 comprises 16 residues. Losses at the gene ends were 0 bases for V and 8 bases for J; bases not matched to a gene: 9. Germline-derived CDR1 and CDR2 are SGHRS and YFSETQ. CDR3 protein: CASSLAHGTGRYEQFF. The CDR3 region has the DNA TGCGCCAGCAGCTTGGCCCACGGGACAGGGAGATATGAGCAGTTCTTC.

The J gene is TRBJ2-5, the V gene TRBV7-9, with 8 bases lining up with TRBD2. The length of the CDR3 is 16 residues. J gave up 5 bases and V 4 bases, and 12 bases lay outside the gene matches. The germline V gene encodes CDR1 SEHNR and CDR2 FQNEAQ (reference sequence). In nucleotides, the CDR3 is TGTGCCAGCAGCTCGCCCATCGGGGGGGCCTGGGAGACCCAGTACTTC. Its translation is CASSSPIGGAWETQYF.

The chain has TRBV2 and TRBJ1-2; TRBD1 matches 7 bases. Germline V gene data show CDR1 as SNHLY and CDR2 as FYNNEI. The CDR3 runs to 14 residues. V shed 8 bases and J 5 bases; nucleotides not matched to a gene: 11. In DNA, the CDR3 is TGTGCCAGCGGAGAGTCTAGACAGGGATATGGCTACACCTTC. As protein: CASGESRQGYGYTF. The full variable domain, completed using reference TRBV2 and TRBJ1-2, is EPEVTQTPSHQVTQMGQEVILRCVPISNHLYFYWYRQILGQKVEFLVSFYNNEISEKSEIFDDQFSVERPDGSNFTLKIRSTKLEDSAMYFCASGESRQGYGYTFGSGTRLTVV.

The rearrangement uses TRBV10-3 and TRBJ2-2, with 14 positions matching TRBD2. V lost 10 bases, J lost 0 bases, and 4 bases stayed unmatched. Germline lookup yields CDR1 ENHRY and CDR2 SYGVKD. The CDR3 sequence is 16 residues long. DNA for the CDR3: TGTGCCACTGGACTAGCGGGGGGTTCGAACACCGGGGAGCTGTTTTTT. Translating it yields CATGLAGGSNTGELFF.

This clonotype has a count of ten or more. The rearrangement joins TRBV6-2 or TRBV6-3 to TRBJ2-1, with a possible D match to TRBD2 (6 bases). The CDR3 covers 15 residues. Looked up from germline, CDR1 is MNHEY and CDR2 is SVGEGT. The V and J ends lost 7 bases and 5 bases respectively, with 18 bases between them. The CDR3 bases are TGTGCCAGCACCCCCGGGTGGGCGGGGAACAATGAGCAGTTCTTC. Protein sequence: CASTPGWAGNNEQFF.

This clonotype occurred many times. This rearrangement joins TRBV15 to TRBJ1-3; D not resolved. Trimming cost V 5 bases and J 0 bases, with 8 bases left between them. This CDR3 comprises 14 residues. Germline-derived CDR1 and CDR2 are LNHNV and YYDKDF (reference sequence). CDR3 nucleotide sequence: TGTGCCACCAGCCTGGCGGGCTCTGGAAACACCATATATTTT. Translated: CATSLAGSGNTIYF.

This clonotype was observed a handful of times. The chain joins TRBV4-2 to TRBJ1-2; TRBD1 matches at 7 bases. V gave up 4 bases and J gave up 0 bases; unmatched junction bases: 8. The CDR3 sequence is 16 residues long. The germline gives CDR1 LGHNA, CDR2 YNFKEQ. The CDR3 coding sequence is TGTGCCAGCAGCCCCTCCCAGGGGACAGCTAACTATGGCTACACCTTC. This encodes CASSPSQGTANYGYTF.

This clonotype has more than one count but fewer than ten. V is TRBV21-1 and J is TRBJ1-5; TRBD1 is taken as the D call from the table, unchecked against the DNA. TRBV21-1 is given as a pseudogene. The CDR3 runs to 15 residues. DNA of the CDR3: TGTGCCAGCAGCAACCCGGACGGTAGCAATCAGCCCCAGCATTTT. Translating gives CASSNPDGSNQPQHF.

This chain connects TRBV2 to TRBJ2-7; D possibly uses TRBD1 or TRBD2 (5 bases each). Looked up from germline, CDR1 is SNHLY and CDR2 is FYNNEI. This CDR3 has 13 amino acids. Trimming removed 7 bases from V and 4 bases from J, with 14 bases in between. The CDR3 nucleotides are TGTGCCAGCACGGCCAGGGACCCATACGAGCAGTACTTC. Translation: CASTARDPYEQYF. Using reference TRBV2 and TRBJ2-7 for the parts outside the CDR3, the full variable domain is EPEVTQTPSHQVTQMGQEVILRCVPISNHLYFYWYRQILGQKVEFLVSFYNNEISEKSEIFDDQFSVERPDGSNFTLKIRSTKLEDSAMYFCASTARDPYEQYFGPGTRLTVT.

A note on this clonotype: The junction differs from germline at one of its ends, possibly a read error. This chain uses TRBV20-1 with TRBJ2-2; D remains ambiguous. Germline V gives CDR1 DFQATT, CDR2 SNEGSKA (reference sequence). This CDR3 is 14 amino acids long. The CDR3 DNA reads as TGCAGTGCTAGTCCACCGCGGAACACCGCGGAGCTGTTTTTT. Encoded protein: CSASPPRNTAELFF.

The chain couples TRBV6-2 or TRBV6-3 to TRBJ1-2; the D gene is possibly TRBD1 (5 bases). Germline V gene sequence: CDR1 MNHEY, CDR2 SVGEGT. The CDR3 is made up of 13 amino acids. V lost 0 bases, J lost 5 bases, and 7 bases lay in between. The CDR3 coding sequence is TGTGCCAGCAGTTACTCGGGGGTATATGGCTACACCTTC. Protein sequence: CASSYSGVYGYTF.

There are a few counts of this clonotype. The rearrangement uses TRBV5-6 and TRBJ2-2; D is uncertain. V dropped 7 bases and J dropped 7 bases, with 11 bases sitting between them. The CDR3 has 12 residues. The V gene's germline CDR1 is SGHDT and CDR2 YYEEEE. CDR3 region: CASSLWDGELFF. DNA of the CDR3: TGTGCCAGCTCGTTGTGGGACGGGGAGCTGTTTTTT.

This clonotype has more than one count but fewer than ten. The CDR3: CASSLGPQPQHF. The CDR3 DNA follows: TGTGCCAGCAGCTTAGGGCCTCAGCCCCAGCATTTT. V is TRBV7-2 and J is TRBJ1-5; D is undetermined. Germline lookup yields CDR1 SGHTA and CDR2 FQGNSA. V was pared by 1 base and J by 6 bases, with 4 bases between. This CDR3 spans 12 amino acids.

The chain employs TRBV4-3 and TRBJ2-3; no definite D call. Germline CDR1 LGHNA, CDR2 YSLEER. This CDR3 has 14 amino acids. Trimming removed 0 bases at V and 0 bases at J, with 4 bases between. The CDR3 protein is CASSQDTSTDTQYF. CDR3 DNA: TGCGCCAGCAGCCAAGATACTAGCACAGATACGCAGTATTTT.

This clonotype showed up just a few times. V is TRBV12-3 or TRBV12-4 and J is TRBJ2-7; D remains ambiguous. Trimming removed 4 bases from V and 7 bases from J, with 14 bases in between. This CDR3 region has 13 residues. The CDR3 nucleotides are TGTGCCAGCAGTTGGACGGAGACTGGGGAGCAGTACGTC. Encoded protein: CASSWTETGEQYV.

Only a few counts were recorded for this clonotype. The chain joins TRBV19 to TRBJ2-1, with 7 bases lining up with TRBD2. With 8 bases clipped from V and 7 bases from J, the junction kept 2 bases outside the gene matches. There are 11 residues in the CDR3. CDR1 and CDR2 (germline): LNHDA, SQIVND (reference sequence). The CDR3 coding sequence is TGTGCCAGTTATAGCGGGAATGAGCAGTTCTTC. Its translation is CASYSGNEQFF.

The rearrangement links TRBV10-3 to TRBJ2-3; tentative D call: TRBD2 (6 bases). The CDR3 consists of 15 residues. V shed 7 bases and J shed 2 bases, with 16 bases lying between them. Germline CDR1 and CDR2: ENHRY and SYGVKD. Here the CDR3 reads CAINPDGGSTDTQYF. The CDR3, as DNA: TGTGCCATCAATCCGGACGGGGGTTCCACAGATACGCAGTATTTT.

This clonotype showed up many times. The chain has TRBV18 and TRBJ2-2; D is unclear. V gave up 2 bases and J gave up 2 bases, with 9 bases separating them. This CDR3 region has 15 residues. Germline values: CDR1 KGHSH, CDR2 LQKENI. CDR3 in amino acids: CASSPDLGNTGELFF. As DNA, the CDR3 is TGTGCCAGCTCACCAGATCTTGGCAACACCGGGGAGCTGTTTTTT. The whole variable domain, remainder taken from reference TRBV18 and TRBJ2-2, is NAGVMQNPRHLVRRRGQEARLRCSPMKGHSHVYWYRQLPEEGLKFMVYLQKENIIDESGMPKERFSAEFPKEGPSILRIQQVVRGDSAAYFCASSPDLGNTGELFFGEGSRLTVL.

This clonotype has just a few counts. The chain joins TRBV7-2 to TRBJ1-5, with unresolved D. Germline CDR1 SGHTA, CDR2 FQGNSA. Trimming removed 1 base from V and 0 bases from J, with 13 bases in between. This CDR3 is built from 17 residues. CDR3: CASSLGQSRNSNQPQHF. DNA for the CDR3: TGTGCCAGCAGCTTAGGGCAATCCCGGAATAGCAATCAGCCCCAGCATTTT.